These 15 T cell receptor beta chains came from one sample sequenced in a study of a mutant IDH1 vaccine in newly diagnosed glioma. Antigen specificity for these receptors is unknown. Using immunoSEQ multiplex PCR, the repertoire was profiled, and TCRdb retains in-frame clones only, with some absent. This table has about 94,000 clones, roughly nine tenths appearing once. The time point here: week 47, end of study. What each vaccine dose contained was 300 ug of mutant IDH1 20-mer peptide, accompanied by topical imiquimod. Sequenced material: PBMCs, taken from a glioma patient whose treatment included an IDH1 peptide vaccine. These TCRs come from a woman between 50 and 59 years old with glioma.

This rearrangement joins TRBV15 to TRBJ1-1, with 7 bases aligning to TRBD1. The CDR3 covers 14 residues. Trimming cost V 8 bases and J 5 bases; bases outside gene matches: 11. From germline, CDR1 is LNHNV and CDR2 YYDKDF (reference sequence). DNA of the CDR3: TGTGCCACCTCCACGGGGGGACAGAGGACTGAAGCTTTCTTT. This codes for CATSTGGQRTEAFF.

This clone has a handful of counts. The gene calls are TRBV19 and TRBJ1-5, with TRBD1 matching 8 bases. The CDR3 has 15 amino acids. Germline V lookup: CDR1 LNHDA, CDR2 SQIVND (reference sequence). The ends lost 2 bases at V and 6 bases at J; junction bases unmatched: 6. The CDR3 loop is CASSIWQGARQPQHF. For the CDR3, the DNA is TGTGCCAGTAGTATATGGCAGGGGGCTCGTCAGCCCCAGCATTTT.

This clone is a singleton in its sample. The chain links TRBV7-8 to TRBJ2-5; D is perhaps TRBD1 (6 bases). The end of the DNA fits TRBJ2-7 better, so the J call may be wrong. Germline V gene lookup returns CDR1 SGHVS and CDR2 FQNEAQ. The CDR3 is 14 amino acids. The CDR3 is CASSPYRVGYEQYF. CDR3 sequence (DNA): TGTGCCAGCAGCCCATACAGGGTAGGCTACGAGCAGTACTTC.

The chain links TRBV14 to TRBJ2-3; no clear D. Between the trimmed V and J ends, which lost 3 bases and 0 bases, there was a span of 4 bases. This CDR3 contains 13 residues. Germline V gene data show CDR1 as SGHDN and CDR2 as FVKESK. The CDR3, as DNA: TGTGCCAGCAGCCACATTAGCACAGATACGCAGTATTTT. Protein sequence: CASSHISTDTQYF.

This chain's CDR3 is CASSLAGTGGAEQYF. The CDR3 DNA follows: TGTGCCAGCAGTTTAGCCGGGACAGGGGGCGCCGAGCAGTACTTC. The genes are TRBV27 and TRBJ2-7, with 12 positions matching TRBD1. This CDR3 has 15 residues. Looked up from germline, CDR1 is MNHEY and CDR2 is SMNVEV (reference sequence). V was clipped by 2 bases and J by 6 bases; unmatched bases: 5.

The chain uses TRBV9 and TRBJ1-2, with D maybe TRBD1 (6 bases). Germline assignment: CDR1 SGDLS and CDR2 YYNGEE. V was pared by 3 bases and J by 4 bases, with 13 bases between. The CDR3 is 14 amino acids. The DNA of the CDR3 is TGTGCCAGCAGCGCTGGGACATCCCTCTATGGCTACACCTTC. This gives the protein CASSAGTSLYGYTF.

The chain links TRBV21-1 to TRBJ2-3; TRBD1 is the table's D call, not checked against the DNA. TRBV21-1 is labeled a pseudogene. The CDR3 has 19 residues. The CDR3 region is CASSKAQYNKGQGADTQYF. CDR3 DNA: TGTGCCAGCAGCAAAGCGCAGTACAATAAGGGACAGGGGGCAGATACGCAGTATTTT.

V and J are TRBV10-3 and TRBJ2-5; 7 positions agree with TRBD2. Germline CDR1 is ENHRY and CDR2 is SYGVKD. The length of the CDR3 is 12 residues. J lost 3 bases, V lost 8 bases, and 3 bases had no gene match. The CDR3 DNA is TGTGCCATCGGGGGAGGGGAAGAGACCCAGTACTTC. Its protein is CAIGGGEETQYF.

The chain employs TRBV29-1 and TRBJ2-1; D perhaps matches TRBD1 (6 bases). Germline CDR1 and CDR2: SQVTM and ANQGSEA. The CDR3 is 14 amino acids. V gave up 3 bases and J gave up 3 bases, with 12 bases separating them. CDR3 loop: CSVDGQGLYNEQFF. CDR3 DNA: TGCAGCGTTGATGGGCAGGGGCTCTACAATGAGCAGTTCTTC.

V gene TRBV2 combines with J gene TRBJ2-7; 10 bases line up with TRBD1. CDR1 is SNHLY and CDR2 is FYNNEI in the germline V gene. With V trimmed by 5 bases and J by 2 bases, 3 bases remained unmatched. The CDR3 spans 14 residues. The CDR3 sequence: CASSWTGGAYEQYF. In DNA, the CDR3 is TGTGCCAGCAGTTGGACAGGGGGTGCCTACGAGCAGTACTTC.

V is TRBV13 and J is TRBJ2-3; D ambiguous. Trimming removed 5 bases from V and 1 base from J, with 7 bases in between. Looked up from germline, CDR1 is PRHDT and CDR2 is FYEKMQ (reference sequence). This CDR3 spans 13 amino acids. The CDR3 region is CASSPVGTDTQYF. CDR3 in DNA: TGTGCCAGCAGCCCGGTCGGCACAGATACGCAGTATTTT.

CDR3: CASSPATGTYEQYF. DNA of the CDR3: TGTGCCAGCTCACCCGCAACAGGAACCTACGAGCAGTACTTC. The J gene is TRBJ2-7, the V gene TRBV18; a possible D gene is TRBD1 (5 bases). The germline gives CDR1 KGHSH, CDR2 LQKENI. This CDR3 spans 14 amino acids. V was trimmed by 3 bases and J by 2 bases, leaving 11 bases between them. The whole variable domain, filled in from reference TRBV18 and TRBJ2-7, reads NAGVMQNPRHLVRRRGQEARLRCSPMKGHSHVYWYRQLPEEGLKFMVYLQKENIIDESGMPKERFSAEFPKEGPSILRIQQVVRGDSAAYFCASSPATGTYEQYFGPGTRLTVT.

The chain recombines TRBV2 with TRBJ1-1, with D perhaps TRBD1 (6 bases). Germline CDR1 reads SNHLY; CDR2 reads FYNNEI. V was pared by 7 bases and J by 11 bases, with 23 bases between. The CDR3 is made up of 14 amino acids. The CDR3 sequence: CASIPGDTVSGAFF. In DNA, the CDR3 is TGTGCCAGCATCCCCGGGGACACAGTTTCAGGGGCTTTCTTT.

The chain links TRBV7-9 to TRBJ2-5; 7 bases fit TRBD1. This CDR3 spans 15 amino acids. Germline-derived CDR1 and CDR2 are SEHNR and FQNEAQ (reference sequence). J gave up 5 bases and V 3 bases, and 9 bases lay outside the gene matches. This chain's CDR3 is CASSFSQGLRETQYF. Written as DNA, the CDR3 is TGTGCCAGCAGCTTCTCACAGGGGTTAAGGGAGACCCAGTACTTC.

The V and J genes are TRBV9 and TRBJ2-3; D is ambiguous. CDR1 and CDR2 (germline): SGDLS, YYNGEE. This CDR3 is 14 amino acids long. V lost 0 bases, J lost 2 bases, and 7 bases lay in between. The CDR3 here is CASSVGQVTDTQYF. CDR3 sequence (DNA): TGTGCCAGCAGCGTAGGCCAGGTCACAGATACGCAGTATTTT.